This T cell receptor (beta chain) originates from a study of cytomegalovirus exposure and HLA in healthy donors. General study results and limits: Analyzed later, most CMV-associated TCR beta chains appeared HLA-restricted. V- and J-gene trimming in TCR beta was tied to a missense DCLRE1C variant by an analysis performed later.

In the case of this clone: Its antigen is unidentified.

PCR amplification relied on 60 Vbeta primers (plus 13 Jbeta primers). The table came from immunoSEQ multiplex PCR; TCRdb's copy has only in-frame clones and leaves some out. This sample has 130,000 or so clones; more than 60% occur once, and the top ten carry 2.1%. Healthy bone marrow donors made up the donor group. Germline lookup yields CDR1 LNHDA and CDR2 SQIVND (reference sequence). The CDR3 loop spans 14 amino acids. Trimming pared 9 bases from V and 2 bases from J, leaving 15 bases between. The source is a woman aged 40 to 49 in good health and CMV-seropositive. The rearrangement links TRBV19 to TRBJ2-3; perhaps TRBD1 as D (5 bases). Sequenced material: PBMCs. The CDR3 is CASKDTLNTDTQYF. CDR3 DNA sequence: TGTGCCAGCAAGGACACCCTAAACACAGATACGCAGTATTTT.